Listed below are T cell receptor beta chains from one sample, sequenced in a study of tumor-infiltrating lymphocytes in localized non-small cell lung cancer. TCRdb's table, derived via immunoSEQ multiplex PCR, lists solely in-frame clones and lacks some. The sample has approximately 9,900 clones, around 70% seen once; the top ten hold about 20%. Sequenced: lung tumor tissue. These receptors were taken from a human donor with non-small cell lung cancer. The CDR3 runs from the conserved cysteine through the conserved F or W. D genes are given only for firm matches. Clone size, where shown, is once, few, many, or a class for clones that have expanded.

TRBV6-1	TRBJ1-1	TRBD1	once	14	CATRGQGPATEAFF	TGTGCCACCCGAGGACAGGGCCCAGCCACTGAAGCTTTCTTT
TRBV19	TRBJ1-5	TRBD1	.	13	CATQTGLNQPQHF	TGTGCCACCCAGACAGGGTTAAATCAGCCCCAGCATTTT
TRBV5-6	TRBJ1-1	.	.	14	CASSLRGPNTEAFF	TGTGCCAGCAGCTTGAGGGGACCGAACACTGAAGCTTTCTTT
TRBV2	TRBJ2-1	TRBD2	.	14	CASLGTSKAGEQFF	TGTGCCAGCCTCGGGACTAGCAAAGCGGGTGAGCAGTTCTTC
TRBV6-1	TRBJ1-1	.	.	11	CASRWGFEAFF	TGTGCCAGCAGGTGGGGCTTTGAAGCTTTCTTT
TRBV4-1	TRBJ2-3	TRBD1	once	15	CASSQGQEPTDTQYF	TGCGCCAGCAGCCAGGGACAGGAGCCCACAGATACGCAGTATTTT
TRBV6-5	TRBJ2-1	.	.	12	CASSSLGDEQFF	TGTGCCAGCAGTTCGTTAGGGGATGAGCAGTTCTTC
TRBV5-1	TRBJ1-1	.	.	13	CASSLGLNTEAFF	TGCGCCAGCAGCTTGGGTCTGAACACTGAAGCTTTCTTT
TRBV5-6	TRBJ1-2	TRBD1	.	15	CASSEDRVLRWGYTF	TGTGCCAGCAGCGAGGACAGGGTACTTAGGTGGGGCTACACCTTC
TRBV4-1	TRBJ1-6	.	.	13	CASSRGGDSPLHF	TGCGCCAGCAGCCGAGGCGGGGATTCACCCCTCCACTTT
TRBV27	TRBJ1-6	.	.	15	CASSFASSYNSPLHF	TGTGCCAGCAGTTTCGCGAGCTCCTATAATTCACCCCTCCACTTT
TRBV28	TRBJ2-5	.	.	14	CASSQGTFRETQYF	TGTGCCAGCAGTCAGGGAACTTTTCGAGAGACCCAGTACTTC
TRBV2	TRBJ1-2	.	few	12	CASSGGLLGYTF	TGTGCCAGCAGTGGGGGGTTGCTTGGCTACACCTTC
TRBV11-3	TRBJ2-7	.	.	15	CASSPSSTISYEQYF	TGTGCCAGCAGCCCATCCTCAACAATAAGCTACGAGCAGTACTTC
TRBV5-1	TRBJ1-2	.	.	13	CASSDSPAGDYTF	TGCGCCAGCAGCGACTCACCGGCCGGGGACTACACCTTC
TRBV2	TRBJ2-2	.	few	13	CASSGIATGELFF	TGTGCCAGCAGTGGGATAGCAACCGGGGAGCTGTTTTTT
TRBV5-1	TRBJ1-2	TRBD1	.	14	CASSQGQGSNGYTF	TGCGCCAGCAGCCAGGGACAGGGAAGTAATGGCTACACCTTC
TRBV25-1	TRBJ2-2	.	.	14	CASSDAQVHGELFF	TGTGCCAGCAGTGATGCCCAGGTCCACGGGGAGCTGTTTTTT
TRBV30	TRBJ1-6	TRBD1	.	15	CAWRAPTGVNSPLHF	TGTGCCTGGAGGGCTCCGACAGGGGTCAATTCACCCCTCCACTTT
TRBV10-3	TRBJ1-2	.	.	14	CAIKAAGAYYGYTF	TGTGCCATCAAGGCCGCGGGGGCCTACTATGGCTACACCTTC